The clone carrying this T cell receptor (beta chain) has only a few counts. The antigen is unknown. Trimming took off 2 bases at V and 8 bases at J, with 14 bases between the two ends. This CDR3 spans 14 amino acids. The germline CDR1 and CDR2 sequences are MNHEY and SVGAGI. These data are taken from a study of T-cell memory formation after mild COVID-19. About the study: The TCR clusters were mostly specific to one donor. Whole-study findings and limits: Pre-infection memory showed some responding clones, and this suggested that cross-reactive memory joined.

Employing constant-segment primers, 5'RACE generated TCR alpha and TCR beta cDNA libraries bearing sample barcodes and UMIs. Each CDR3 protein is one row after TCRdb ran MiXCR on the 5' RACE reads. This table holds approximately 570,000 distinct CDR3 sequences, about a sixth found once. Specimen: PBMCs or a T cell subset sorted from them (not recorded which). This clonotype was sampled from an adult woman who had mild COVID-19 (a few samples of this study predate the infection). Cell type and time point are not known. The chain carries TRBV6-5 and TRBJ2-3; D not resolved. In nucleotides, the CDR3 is TGTGCCAGCAGTTACGATGGGGTAATAGGTACGCAGTATTTT. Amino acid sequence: CASSYDGVIGTQYF.